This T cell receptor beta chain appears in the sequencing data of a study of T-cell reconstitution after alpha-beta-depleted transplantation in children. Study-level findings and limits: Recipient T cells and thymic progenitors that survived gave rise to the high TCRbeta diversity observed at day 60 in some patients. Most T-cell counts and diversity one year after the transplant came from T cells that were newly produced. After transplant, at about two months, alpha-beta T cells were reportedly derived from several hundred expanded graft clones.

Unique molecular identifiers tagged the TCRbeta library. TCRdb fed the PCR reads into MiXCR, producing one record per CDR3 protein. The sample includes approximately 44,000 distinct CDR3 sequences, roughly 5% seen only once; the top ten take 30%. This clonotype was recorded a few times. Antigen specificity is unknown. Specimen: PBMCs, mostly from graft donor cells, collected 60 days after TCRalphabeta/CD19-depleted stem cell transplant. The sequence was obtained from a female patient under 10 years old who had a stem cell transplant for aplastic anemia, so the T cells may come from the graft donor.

CDR3 sequence: CASSYSRADQPQHF. The CDR3 region has the DNA TGTGCCAGCAGTTACTCAAGGGCCGATCAGCCCCAGCATTTT. This chain links TRBV6-5 with TRBJ1-5; D gene ambiguous. Per germline, CDR1 MNHEY and CDR2 SVGAGI. With 0 bases removed from V and 5 bases from J, the gap between germline ends came to 8 bases. The CDR3 has 14 amino acids.